A selection of T cell receptor beta chains follows, all from one sample in a study of blood T cell repertoires in COVID-19. Libraries were prepared by immunoSEQ multiplex PCR; TCRdb keeps only in-frame clonotypes and omits some of them. The sample records around 220,000 clones, approximately 91% being singletons. Sequences were obtained from peripheral blood. All receptors derive from a woman aged 40 to 55 who had recovered from COVID-19. CDR3s include the opening cysteine and the closing phenylalanine or tryptophan. A D gene is named only where the DNA matches it firmly.

TGTGCCAGCAGTTACTCCCAGGGACTAGATCTCACCCCTGAGCAGTACTTC	CASSYSQGLDLTPEQYF	17	TRBV6-2/TRBV6-3	TRBJ2-7	TRBD2
TGTGCCAGCAGTCCCACAGGGTTCTATCAGCCCCAGCATTTT	CASSPTGFYQPQHF	14	TRBV6-2/TRBV6-3	TRBJ1-5	.
TGTGCCAGTAAAGTCGGGACAGTTAATAGCAATCAGCCCCAGCATTTT	CASKVGTVNSNQPQHF	16	TRBV19	TRBJ1-5	TRBD1
TGTGCTAGTGGTTTGGGAAACAGGGATTCCTACGAGCAGTACTTC	CASGLGNRDSYEQYF	15	TRBV12-5	TRBJ2-7	.
TGTGCCAGCAGCTCCGGGGGCGGGAGGGCTTTTATTGAGCAGTTCTTC	CASSSGGGRAFIEQFF	16	TRBV7-9	TRBJ2-1	TRBD2
TGTGCCAGCCTCCCCCCACCGGGACAGGGGACCCTAGGGGGCTACACCTTC	CASLPPPGQGTLGGYTF	17	TRBV2	TRBJ1-2	TRBD1
TGTGCCAGCAGCCGCGAGACAGGTTCCTGGGGCTACACCTTC	CASSRETGSWGYTF	14	TRBV6-5	TRBJ1-2	.
TGTGCCAGTAGTAAGGGTATGGGCGGGGGGGTCCCGGAAAACATTCAGTACTTC	CASSKGMGGGVPENIQYF	18	TRBV19	TRBJ2-4	TRBD2
TGTGCTAGTGGTTTGAAAAAGTACGGGACAGGTAACCGCAATGAGCAGTTCTTC	CASGLKKYGTGNRNEQFF	18	TRBV12-5	TRBJ2-1	TRBD1
TGTGCCAGCAGTTTAGGTCTACGGAGCTTTAAAGAGACCCAGTACTTC	CASSLGLRSFKETQYF	16	TRBV6-2/TRBV6-3	TRBJ2-5	.